This T cell receptor beta chain is from a study of cytomegalovirus exposure and HLA in healthy donors (TCRdb year 2017). The study in broad terms: In an earlier analysis of several hundred of the donors, less than 350 Gb of sequence data and 90 million to 120 million unique TCR beta sequences from about 190 million T cells were reported. An early release covering some 640 HLA-typed donors comprised about 300 gigabases of sequencing data and 65 million to 100 million unique TCR sequences. Of the roughly 400 genotyped donors, about 80% fell in the genetic ancestry cluster associated with self-reported Caucasian donors. The study aimed to test whether signatures of past pathogen exposure could be identified by cataloging public T cell receptors. The study used immunosequencing to profile the T cell repertoires of approximately 690 subjects and linked those repertoires to cytomegalovirus serostatus. In addition to the first cohort of 666 subjects, a separate validation cohort of approximately 130 different subjects was used. To predict cytomegalovirus infection status, the study brought together high-throughput TCR immunosequencing, statistical association of individual TCRs with disease status, and machine learning. A later analysis re-analyzed previously published TCR beta repertoires from 600 to 850 donors and added high-resolution HLA genotyping to study TCR occurrence patterns. Rather than using new phenotypic data, the later analysis identified candidate immune exposures from TCR beta sequences and from how often those sequences occurred across donors. To decide whether each TCR beta V gene segment behaved as functional or pseudogenic, an earlier analysis of approximately 620 of the donors relied on high-throughput TCR beta sequencing. Donor age, sex, ethnicity and CMV serostatus were compiled together with the repertoire data. In a later genetic analysis, genome-wide SNP genotypes for about three fifths of the 666 donors were used, and that subset was treated as a discovery cohort. Every repertoire in the discovery cohort had been generated on one and the same sequencing platform. HLA typing covered class I and class II loci at four-digit resolution. The number of donors typed differed by locus, with roughly 620-630 for A, B, C, DRB1 and DQB1, around 520 for DQA1, under 610 for DPA1, and around 460 for DPB1. Several DR-DQ haplotypes were handled as single units for association and clustering because linkage in the cohort was strong. Among 350 to 400 genotyped donors of the cohort, an average of approximately 240,000 unique TCR beta nucleotide sequences were sequenced per donor, around a sixth of them non-productive. Overall study outcomes, separate from this receptor: A cluster of highly shared sequence variants was judged likely to be a technical artifact of the sequencing pipeline. Linkage disequilibrium might explain the correlated functional status among segregating V segments, but an unknown experimental factor could not be ruled out. Some IMGT-functional V segments, including TRBV6-2 and TRBV6-3, could not be distinguished by the 87-base-pair reads and were therefore excluded. A later analysis found that HLA-associated TCR beta chains were more clonally expanded and had lower generation probabilities than equally common non-associated chains. Because counts were too low, approximately 15 rarely observed V segments, including chromosome 9 orphons, were excluded from the earlier analysis of some 590 of the donors. According to a later analysis, parvovirus B19, influenza, CMV and Epstein-Barr virus appeared linked to several top co-occurrence clusters. According to a later analysis, TCR association rates differed among HLA loci, with DRB1 alleles showing the most associated TCRs and HLA-C alleles showing the fewest. At a false discovery rate of 0.05, a later analysis linked 16,000 or so TCR beta sequences to specific HLA alleles. In vitro tests confirmed that a few of the cytomegalovirus-associated TCR beta chains recognize cytomegalovirus antigens. A total of 150 to 200 TCR beta chains were listed by the study as associated with cytomegalovirus. This cohort had only TCR beta chains sequenced, and the lack of alpha or paired-chain data limited which features could be detected. Most CMV-associated TCR beta chains appeared to be HLA-restricted in a later analysis, and the HLA associations seemed to be driven largely by CMV exposure. The presence/absence analyses assumed that sequencing depth was roughly uniform across donors, and that assumption may not be true. When HLA alleles, especially DR and DQ, strongly co-occurred, attributing TCR associations to individual alleles was difficult. Compared with the roughly 670-donor mean, donors in an Asian-associated ancestry cluster had fewer N-insertions in productive TCRs, according to a later genetic analysis. Most TCR sequences were seen in very few donors, while some public TCRs were found in many individuals. Because some donors lacked HLA typing at each locus, the association tests relied only on the typed subset. Broadly in line with IMGT annotations, most TCR beta V segments showed up in productive rearrangements about 87% or about 30% of the time in an earlier analysis of 450 to 600 of the donors. Cytomegalovirus status was reported to be diagnosed by the classifier with high specificity and sensitivity in both the original and validation cohorts. A further reported finding was that TCR beta sequences accurately predicted the HLA-A and HLA-B alleles for most subjects in the first cohort. An association between a missense DCLRE1C variant and V-gene and J-gene trimming of TCR beta chains was found in a later genetic analysis and replicated in an independent cohort. The only immune exposure information available for the cohort was CMV serostatus. It was suggested by the authors that the approach could potentially be generalized to other disease states and immunological phenotypes.

The cohort was made up of roughly 670 healthy bone marrow donors. All cohort members were sampled while nominally healthy, although unrecorded immune exposures were likely present. The donor tested CMV seronegative and was one of the 352 seronegative cohort members. Every donor gave a peripheral blood sample, and the peripheral blood mononuclear cells from that sample were used for TCR beta sequencing. Genomic DNA extraction from the blood cell samples was performed with the Qiagen DNeasy Blood Extraction Kit. Worth noting for this clone: The target of this receptor is not known. Base qualities are not recorded, but no much larger clone differs from it by a single base.

Including the terminal cysteine and phenylalanine, the CDR3 comprises 15 residues. Only CDR3 DNA is held: 45 bases, read in frame from base 1. In the germline V gene, CDR1 corresponds to KGHSH and CDR2 to LQKENI. V loses 2 bases of germline sequence and J loses 2 bases, and the interval between the two ends is 13 bases. The receptor library was made with the immunoSEQ multiplex PCR assay. For the multiplex PCR, a mixture combining 60 forward primers for TCR Vbeta segments and 13 reverse primers for TCR Jbeta segments was used. Amplification of the CDR3 region of rearranged TCR beta genes was performed with a multiplex PCR assay on genomic DNA. Amplified TCR beta libraries were sequenced as 87-base-pair reads on the Illumina HiSeq System. In the paper's pipeline: In a later analysis, around 80 million unique TCR beta chains were counted across the 650 to 750 repertoires, and roughly 10 million of these chains were shared by at least two donors. Raw reads were error-corrected and collapsed into unique sequences with a nearest-neighbor algorithm that merged closely related sequences to remove PCR and sequencing errors. V, D and J gene segments were assigned by aligning CDR3 sequences to IMGT reference sequences. Each retained sequence needed at least a six-nucleotide match to both a V gene segment and a J gene segment. Rearrangements were classified as productive when the CDR3 lacked stop codons and remained in frame with V and J, and all other rearrangements were classified as non-productive. Following IMGT convention, CDR3 was defined as the stretch from the second conserved V-encoded cysteine to the conserved J-encoded phenylalanine. Sequences without an unambiguous match to a single V gene segment were excluded from the earlier analysis of 587 of the donors. In an earlier analysis of 587 of the donors, a V segment was called functional when productive rearrangements were above 56.7%, and segregating when the standard deviation between donors exceeded 5%. A statistical classification framework was built for diagnosing cytomegalovirus status from the catalog of TCR beta chain sequences. In a later analysis, V and J genes were assigned by comparing TCR nucleotide sequences against IMGT/GENE-DB human TR gene sequences. In a later analysis, CDR3 sequences and most-parsimonious VDJ recombination scenarios were assigned using the TCRdist pipeline. In a later analysis, each TCR beta chain was defined by its CDR3 amino acid sequence together with its V-gene family, and reads lacking a unique V-gene family were excluded. A later analysis removed several hundred highly shared, low-generation-probability nucleotide sequences to deal with suspected cross-contamination and a sequencing artifact. In a later analysis, a clonal expansion index for each public chain was calculated from normalized within-repertoire ranks of inferred template counts. In a later analysis, generation probabilities were computed with a VDJ recombination model fitted to out-of-frame rearrangements, and the resulting probabilities were checked against IGoR. In a later analysis, hypergeometric tests were used to score TCR-TCR, TCR-HLA and TCR-CMV co-occurrence, with a repertoire-size bias correction applied to TCR pairs. A later analysis estimated false discovery rates by permuting HLA or CMV assignments 20 times. In a later analysis, co-occurring TCRs were grouped using DBSCAN, with TCRdist sequence similarity added in when clustering inside HLA-allele-positive subsets. For co-occurrence clustering, repertoires with fewer than 30,000 or more than 120,000 public chains were excluded, along with roughly five repertoires with anomalous nucleotide sharing. The clones in this table, taken by TCRdb from immuneACCESS, are in-frame only. Not every clone is retained; where verified, under half of the shortfall comes from an unresolved V gene, and the cause of the rest is unknown. V and J calls and clone size come straight from that table; D and trimming were deduced from the DNA. Counted in this sample were 55,000 to 80,000 clones; almost 85% of them appeared once. Roughly 2% of the sample lies in the top ten.

The sequence came from a man aged 18 to 35 in good health and CMV-seronegative. Sequenced material: PBMCs. The rearrangement combines TRBV18 with TRBJ2-7; the D segment could be TRBD2, given 5 matching bases. This receptor carries the CDR3 CASSPREKGPYEQYF. At the DNA level, the sequence is TGTGCCAGCTCACCAAGGGAGAAAGGACCCTACGAGCAGTACTTC.